Listed below are T cell receptor beta chains from one sample, sequenced in a study of blood T cells in healthy people across ages. TCRdb re-called the 5' RACE reads through MiXCR, storing one row per CDR3 protein. The data show hundreds of thousands of distinct CDR3 sequences, roughly 60% seen once. The specimen sequenced was blood. These receptors originate from a man aged 25 to 40 in good health. The CDR3 runs from the conserved cysteine through the conserved F or W. D genes are given only for firm matches. Part of the rows lack a size; the others show once, few, many or a class for expanded clones.

clone size,V gene,D gene,J gene,CDR3 DNA,CDR3 protein
.,TRBV25-1,.,TRBJ2-1,TGTGCCAGCAGTTTCCTCGGGGAAAACTGGGATGAGCAGTTCTTC,CASSFLGENWDEQFF
.,TRBV29-1,TRBD1,TRBJ2-7,TGCAGCGTCCTCGGGACAGGGAGTCCCGAGCAGTACTTC,CSVLGTGSPEQYF
.,TRBV6-1,.,TRBJ2-1,TGTGCCATGCAGGGTCTAGGGCAGTTCTTC,CAMQGLGQFF
.,TRBV11-2,TRBD2,TRBJ2-7,TGTGCCGGCAGCCGGGGACTAGCGGCGCTCTACGAGCAGTACTTC,CAGSRGLAALYEQYF
.,TRBV10-3,TRBD2,TRBJ2-7,TGTGCCGCACGACCTGCGGGGGGCGAGCAGTACTTC,CAARPAGGEQYF
.,TRBV7-2,.,TRBJ2-5,TGTGCCAGCGGCTTATGGGGACCGACAGTCCAAGAGACCCAGTACTTC,CASGLWGPTVQETQYF
.,TRBV3-1,TRBD2,TRBJ2-5,TGTGCCAGCAGGAGGCGGACTAGCTACCAAGAGACCCAGTACTTC,CASRRRTSYQETQYF
few,TRBV28,TRBD2,TRBJ2-1,TGTGCCAGCAGTGGGGGACTAGCGTCTCTCGTGTTCTTC,CASSGGLASLVFF
many,TRBV4-2,.,TRBJ2-5,TGTGCCAGCAAGCGGGCAGCGGGAGAGACCCAGTACTTC,CASKRAAGETQYF
few,TRBV2,.,TRBJ2-7,TGTGCCAGCAGTTCAACTCAGGGAGCGGACGAGCAGTACTTC,CASSSTQGADEQYF
.,TRBV6-5,.,TRBJ2-1,TGTGCCAGCAGTTACTCTGGCTACCTCAGGGAGCAGTTCTTC,CASSYSGYLREQFF
.,TRBV28,.,TRBJ2-3,TGTGCCAGCAGTTTATCGTCTTTGAGGGGCCCCACAGATACGCAGTATTTT,CASSLSSLRGPTDTQYF
few,TRBV20-1,TRBD1,TRBJ1-2,TGCAGTGCTAGAGATTGGACAGGGAGCGGCTACACCTTC,CSARDWTGSGYTF
.,TRBV7-9,.,TRBJ2-2,TGTGCCAGCAGCTTAATTTGGCAGGGGTCCGGGGAGCTGTTTTTT,CASSLIWQGSGELFF
.,TRBV20-1,.,TRBJ2-5,TGCAGTGCTACGCGGGACAGATACCAAGAGACCCAGTACTTC,CSATRDRYQETQYF
few,TRBV29-1,.,TRBJ2-1,TGCAGCGCTCGGCGGGCTGGCCAAGAGCAGTTCTTC,CSARRAGQEQFF